This entry lists 17 T cell receptor beta chains sequenced from one sample in a study of T cells after somatic rescue of genetic block. Assay used: immunoSEQ multiplex PCR; TCRdb lists only in-frame clones, some missing. Of roughly 70,000 clones detected, 92% appear once; the ten largest clones hold around 3%. Sequenced: peripheral blood mononuclear cells (PBMCs). The source is a man aged 40-49 years.

The J gene is TRBJ2-7, the V gene TRBV19, with D perhaps matching TRBD1 or TRBD2 (5 bases each). CDR3 length equals 13 residues. Germline V gene lookup returns CDR1 LNHDA and CDR2 SQIVND (reference sequence). Between the trimmed V and J ends, which lost 1 base and 4 bases, there was a span of 8 bases. Written as DNA, the CDR3 is TGTGCCAGTAGTATAGCGGGACCTTACGAGCAGTACTTC. Translated, it gives CASSIAGPYEQYF.

This CDR3 reads CASSRTGGREQYF. CDR3 sequence (DNA): TGTGCCAGCAGCCGGACAGGGGGGAGAGAGCAGTACTTC. V and J are TRBV5-4 and TRBJ2-5; 10 positions match TRBD1. V lost 4 bases, J lost 11 bases, and 8 bases stayed unmatched. The germline gives CDR1 SGHNT, CDR2 YYREEE (reference sequence). This CDR3 has 13 residues. The complete variable domain, with remaining parts taken from reference TRBV5-4 and TRBJ2-5, reads ETGVTQSPTHLIKTRGQQVTLRCSSQSGHNTVSWYQQALGQGPQFIFQYYREEENGRGNFPPRFSGLQFPNYSSELNVNALELDDSALYLCASSRTGGREQYFGPGTRLLVL.

About this clone: Its ends do not fully match the called genes, so a read error is possible. This sample also contains other DNA sequences that code for the same CDR3. The chain combines TRBV7-7 with TRBJ2-1; possibly TRBD1 for D (5 bases). Germline CDR1 and CDR2: SSHAT and FNYEAQ (reference sequence). The CDR3 totals 14 residues. CDR3 DNA sequence: TGTGCTAGCAGCTTAGGGGCTGGTTACAATGAGCAGTTCTTC. Amino acids: CASSLGAGYNEQFF.

The CDR3 loop is CASSPQGSSGNTIYF. The CDR3, as DNA: TGCGCCAGCAGCCCACAGGGCTCTTCTGGAAACACCATATATTTT. The chain employs TRBV5-1 and TRBJ1-3, with D possibly being TRBD1 (6 bases). From germline, CDR1 is SGHRS and CDR2 YFSETQ. This CDR3 spans 15 amino acids. The V gene lost 4 bases and the J gene lost 1 base, with 12 bases spanning the gap.

Only one count was recorded for this clone. The chain recombines TRBV30 with TRBJ2-1; a possible D gene is TRBD2 (6 bases). Germline CDR1 is GTSNPN and CDR2 is SVGIG (reference sequence). The CDR3 covers 14 residues. V was shortened by 4 bases and J by 6 bases, with 16 bases between the two germline ends. The CDR3 nucleotides are TGTGCCTGGAACCGACTAGGGCGTCTCAATGAGCAGTTCTTC. It is translated as CAWNRLGRLNEQFF.

The chain has TRBV19 and TRBJ1-2; D remains unclear. Trimming removed 3 bases at V and 5 bases at J, with 19 bases between. The CDR3 is 16 residues long. Germline lookup yields CDR1 LNHDA and CDR2 SQIVND (reference sequence). The CDR3 spells CASSIKGNSGRYGYTF. CDR3 nucleotide sequence: TGTGCCAGTAGTATTAAGGGAAATTCTGGCCGTTATGGCTACACCTTC. Full variable domain (remainder filled in from reference TRBV19 and TRBJ1-2): DGGITQSPKYLFRKEGQNVTLSCEQNLNHDAMYWYRQDPGQGLRLIYYSQIVNDFQKGDIAEGYSVSREKKESFPLTVTSAQKNPTAFYLCASSIKGNSGRYGYTFGSGTRLTVV.

A single count supports this clone. The chain carries TRBV5-5 and TRBJ1-4; 8 nucleotides line up with TRBD1. The CDR3 contains 16 residues. Germline V gene data show CDR1 as SGHKS and CDR2 as YYEKEE (reference sequence). V lost 4 bases and J lost 4; bases outside the gene matches: 9. The CDR3 nucleotides are TGTGCCAGCAGCGCCGGGGACAGGAAAAATAATGAAAAACTGTTTTTT. This codes for CASSAGDRKNNEKLFF.

The V gene is TRBV29-1, the J gene TRBJ2-7; 7 bases fit TRBD2. Germline CDR1 SQVTM, CDR2 ANQGSEA. Losses at the gene ends were 3 bases for V and 0 bases for J; bases not matched to a gene: 2. This CDR3 region has 13 residues. CDR3 protein: CSVDGGSSYEQYF. CDR3 DNA: TGCAGCGTTGACGGGGGGAGCTCCTACGAGCAGTACTTC.

The chain couples TRBV5-4 to TRBJ1-2, with D uncertain. Germline V gives CDR1 SGHNT, CDR2 YYREEE (reference sequence). Trimming shortened V by 4 bases and J by 2 bases, and 12 bases separated the two germline ends. The CDR3 is made up of 14 amino acids. CDR3 amino acids: CASSPPGFNYGYTF. For the CDR3, the DNA is TGTGCCAGCAGCCCACCCGGGTTCAACTATGGCTACACCTTC.

This clone was seen a single time. The rearrangement joins TRBV5-1 to TRBJ2-3; D is possibly TRBD1 or TRBD2 (5 bases each). Germline V gives CDR1 SGHRS, CDR2 YFSETQ. CDR3 length: 18 residues. Trimming left V 0 bases short and J 6 bases short, with 23 bases between. DNA of the CDR3: TGCGCCAGCAGCTTGGATCGGCCCTTGAGGGCCGAGGGGGATACGCAGTATTTT. Protein product: CASSLDRPLRAEGDTQYF.

This chain connects TRBV18 to TRBJ2-1, with D tentatively TRBD2 (6 bases). CDR1 and CDR2 (germline): KGHSH, LQKENI. The V gene lost 6 bases and the J gene lost 5 bases, with 23 bases spanning the gap. This CDR3 region has 17 residues. Here the CDR3 reads CASSHKATGEVHNEQFF. The CDR3 coding sequence is TGTGCCAGCTCCCACAAGGCTACGGGAGAAGTTCACAATGAGCAGTTCTTC.

The chain combines TRBV5-4 with TRBJ2-5; the D is unclear. Trimming pared 2 bases from V and 5 bases from J, leaving 10 bases between. The CDR3 is made up of 13 amino acids. CDR1 and CDR2 (germline): SGHNT, YYREEE (reference sequence). The CDR3 region is CASSFDRAETQYF. The CDR3 nucleotides read TGTGCCAGCAGCTTTGACCGGGCGGAGACCCAGTACTTC.

The CDR3, as DNA: TGTGCCACCAGCAGAGATGGGGCGGGACAGAACACAGATACGCAGTATTTT. Amino acid sequence: CATSRDGAGQNTDTQYF. The chain carries TRBV15 and TRBJ2-3; a possible D gene is TRBD1 (7 bases). CDR3 length: 17 amino acids. Germline-derived CDR1 and CDR2 are LNHNV and YYDKDF (reference sequence). Trimming took 0 bases from V and 2 from J, leaving 15 bases between them. Full variable domain (outside the CDR3, taken from reference TRBV15 and TRBJ2-3): DAMVIQNPRYQVTQFGKPVTLSCSQTLNHNVMYWYQQKSSQAPKLLFHYYDKDFNNEADTPDNFQSRRPNTSFCFLDIRSPGLGDTAMYLCATSRDGAGQNTDTQYFGPGTRLTVL.

This clone is a singleton in its sample. CDR3 bases: TGTGCCAGCAGCCCACAGAGCTCCTACAATGAGCAGTTCTTC. Translating gives CASSPQSSYNEQFF. The chain couples TRBV7-2 to TRBJ2-1, with D hard to call. The CDR3 contains 14 residues. Trimming left V 5 bases short and J 0 bases short, with 8 bases between. Germline CDR1 SGHTA, CDR2 FQGNSA.

V usage is TRBV19 and J usage is TRBJ1-1; 7 positions match TRBD1. CDR1 is LNHDA and CDR2 is SQIVND in the germline V gene (reference sequence). V was clipped by 5 bases and J by 1 base; unmatched bases: 4. The CDR3 contains 14 residues. The CDR3 region is CASSSGTENTEAFF. CDR3 nucleotide sequence: TGTGCCAGTAGTTCCGGGACAGAGAACACTGAAGCTTTCTTT.

The J gene is TRBJ2-5, the V gene TRBV7-7, with 9 bases lining up with TRBD1. Trimming removed 5 bases from V and 5 bases from J; junction bases left unmatched: 9. Germline V gene data show CDR1 as SSHAT and CDR2 as FNYEAQ (reference sequence). This CDR3 spans 15 amino acids. CDR3 DNA sequence: TGTGCCAGCAGCCCTACAGGGGGCGCGGGGGAGACCCAGTACTTC. This sequence encodes CASSPTGGAGETQYF. The full variable domain, with the rest looked up from reference TRBV7-7 and TRBJ2-5, is GAGVSQSPRYKVTKRGQDVTLRCDPISSHATLYWYQQALGQGPEFLTYFNYEAQPDKSGLPSDRFSAERPEGSISTLTIQRTEQRDSAMYRCASSPTGGAGETQYFGPGTRLLVL.

This chain uses TRBV19 with TRBJ1-1; D not certain. Germline V gene lookup returns CDR1 LNHDA and CDR2 SQIVND (reference sequence). CDR3 size: 15 residues. The V end was cut by 3 bases, the J end by 1 base, with 12 bases between. The CDR3 coding sequence is TGTGCCAGTAGTATTTCGGGGAGCTGGAACACTGAAGCTTTCTTT. The encoded protein is CASSISGSWNTEAFF.